This is a list of T cell receptor beta chains from one sample in a study of T cells in Graves' hyperthyroidism and ophthalmopathy. MiXCR, applied by TCRdb to the multiplex PCR reads, yields one record per CDR3 protein. The sample has some 360,000 distinct CDR3 sequences; less than 20% are singletons. The material sequenced was blood. All receptors derive from a woman in her 40s with Graves' ophthalmopathy. Both conserved end residues are part of each CDR3. The D gene is left open where the match is weak. Size is stated for part of the rows, as once, few or many counts, or as a class when the clone is expanded.

cdr3_aa | cdr3_nt | j_call | clone_size | d_call | v_call
CASSFVSVVQETQYF | TGTGCCAGCAGCTTTGTTTCCGTCGTACAAGAGACTCAGTACTTC | TRBJ2-5 | once | . | TRBV7-9
CAWPGHPHGYTF | TGTGCCTGGCCTGGACATCCACATGGCTACACCTTC | TRBJ1-2 | many | . | TRBV30
CASSYGRGSTEAFF | TGTGCCAGCAGCTATGGACGGGGGAGCACTGAAGCTTTCTTT | TRBJ1-1 | many | . | TRBV9
CASSEDSSYEQYF | TGTGCCAGCAGTGAAGACAGCTCCTACGAGCAGTACTTC | TRBJ2-7 | once | . | TRBV2
CASSFFPLREQGSIEAFF | TGTGCCAGCAGTTTCTTTCCCCTCCGGGAACAGGGGAGCATCGAAGCTTTCTTT | TRBJ1-1 | many | TRBD1 | TRBV27
CASSLGSSNSGANVLTF | TGTGCCAGCAGTTTAGGCAGTTCCAACTCTGGGGCCAACGTCCTGACTTTC | TRBJ2-6 | many | . | TRBV6-5
CSANLQANYGYTF | TGCAGTGCTAATCTCCAGGCGAACTATGGCTACACCTTC | TRBJ1-2 | many | . | TRBV20-1
CASSTGRLDRGRYGYTF | TGCGCCAGCAGTACGGGGAGACTGGACAGGGGAAGGTATGGCTACACCTTC | TRBJ1-2 | many | TRBD1 | TRBV5-1
CASRGNLGISYEQYF | TGCGCCAGCAGGGGGAACCTAGGAATTTCCTACGAGCAGTACTTC | TRBJ2-7 | few | . | TRBV5-1
CASSSRDLLPYEQYF | TGTGCCAGCAGCTCCCGGGACTTACTACCCTACGAGCAGTACTTC | TRBJ2-7 | many | . | TRBV7-2
CASKGTSGRLAYEQYF | TGTGCCAGCAAGGGGACTAGCGGGAGACTAGCCTACGAGCAGTACTTC | TRBJ2-7 | few | TRBD2 | TRBV2
CASSRPFRDRGKEQYF | TGCGCCAGCAGCCGACCGTTCCGGGACAGGGGGAAGGAGCAGTACTTC | TRBJ2-7 | many | TRBD1 | TRBV4-1
CASSLQGAGLNTEAFF | TGTGCCAGTAGCCTCCAGGGGGCTGGTCTGAACACTGAAGCTTTCTTT | TRBJ1-1 | many | TRBD1 | TRBV19
CASSLGDRGRSGELFF | TGCGCCAGCAGCCTGGGGGACAGGGGGCGCAGCGGGGAGCTGTTTTTT | TRBJ2-2 | many | TRBD1 | TRBV10-2
CASSTGTGGGYEQYF | TGTGCCAGCAGCACCGGGACAGGGGGCGGCTACGAGCAGTACTTC | TRBJ2-7 | many | TRBD1 | TRBV11-2
CASSPGGKNTEAFF | TGTGCCAGCAGCCCAGGGGGAAAGAACACTGAAGCTTTCTTT | TRBJ1-1 | many | TRBD1 | TRBV7-6
CASSFGQGWYEQYF | TGCGCCAGCAGCTTTGGACAGGGGTGGTACGAGCAGTACTTC | TRBJ2-7 | many | TRBD1 | TRBV5-1
CASSLGLSPRQSF | TGTGCCAGCAGCCTGGGACTTTCTCCCAGGCAGTCCTTC | TRBJ2-7 | . | . | TRBV6-2/TRBV6-3
CASSEGAQETQYF | TGTGCCAGCAGTGAGGGGGCCCAAGAGACCCAGTACTTC | TRBJ2-5 | many | . | TRBV25-1
CASSPTSGSGETQYF | TGTGCCAGCTCACCAACTAGCGGGAGTGGGGAGACCCAGTACTTC | TRBJ2-5 | many | TRBD2 | TRBV18
CASSRRTGTGLYEQYF | TGTGCCAGCAGCCGCCGAACGGGGACAGGTCTTTACGAGCAGTACTTC | TRBJ2-7 | many | TRBD1 | TRBV6-5
CASSLGTHLPWDTEAFF | TGTGCCAGCAGTTTGGGGACTCACCTGCCGTGGGACACTGAAGCTTTCTTT | TRBJ1-1 | many | . | TRBV12-3/TRBV12-4
CSASDDQPQHF | TGCAGTGCTAGTGATGATCAGCCCCAGCATTTT | TRBJ1-5 | many | . | TRBV20-1
CASSLTGSNTGELFF | TGTGCCAGCAGCCTCACAGGGTCGAACACCGGGGAGCTGTTTTTT | TRBJ2-2 | many | . | TRBV9
CASSLVGQGMSKNIQYF | TGTGCCAGCAGTTTAGTCGGACAGGGGATGTCCAAAAACATTCAGTACTTC | TRBJ2-4 | many | TRBD1 | TRBV27
CASSFGTGGSLGMNTEAFF | TGTGCCAGCAGCTTCGGGACAGGGGGCTCGTTGGGCATGAACACTGAAGCTTTCTTT | TRBJ1-1 | . | TRBD1 | TRBV11-2
CASSSGERYEQYF | TGTGCCAGCAGTTCCGGGGAACGGTACGAGCAGTACTTC | TRBJ2-7 | few | . | TRBV27
CSANHRSYEQYF | TGCAGTGCAAATCATCGCTCCTACGAGCAGTACTTC | TRBJ2-7 | many | . | TRBV20-1
CASSYPGTGWDNQPQHF | TGTGCCAGCAGTTATCCTGGGACAGGGTGGGACAATCAGCCCCAGCATTTT | TRBJ1-5 | . | TRBD1 | TRBV6-2/TRBV6-3
CASSHPQGSGANVLTF | TGTGCCAGCAGCCATCCCCAGGGTTCAGGGGCCAACGTCCTGACTTTC | TRBJ2-6 | many | . | TRBV4-2
CASSLALGGVYTGELFF | TGTGCCAGCAGCTTAGCGCTTGGGGGAGTTTACACCGGGGAGCTGTTTTTT | TRBJ2-2 | . | . | TRBV7-2
CASSEARQGQGGYTF | TGTGCCAGCAGTGAAGCGAGGCAGGGGCAAGGCGGCTACACCTTC | TRBJ1-2 | many | . | TRBV2
CASKYHGDTEAFF | TGTGCCAGCAAATACCACGGGGACACTGAAGCTTTCTTT | TRBJ1-1 | . | . | TRBV6-1
CASSPLQDKLNYGYTF | TGCGCCAGCAGCCCGTTGCAGGACAAATTAAACTATGGCTACACCTTC | TRBJ1-2 | . | . | TRBV5-1
CSARDGGGAGASGRIPYEQYF | TGCAGTGCTAGAGATGGGGGGGGCGCAGGGGCTAGCGGGAGGATTCCCTACGAGCAGTACTTC | TRBJ2-7 | many | TRBD2 | TRBV20-1
CATPSQFGYGYTF | TGTGCCACCCCGTCCCAATTCGGCTATGGCTACACCTTC | TRBJ1-2 | . | . | TRBV28
CASRPPGVTGEPFF | TGTGCCAGCAGGCCCCCGGGGGTCACCGGGGAGCCGTTTTTT | TRBJ2-2 | many | . | TRBV2
CASTPPGPGRSNQPQHF | TGTGCCAGCACTCCACCGGGCCCGGGTCGTAGCAATCAGCCCCAGCATTTT | TRBJ1-5 | many | . | TRBV6-4
CASGLGAGEYEQYF | TGTGCCAGCGGCCTGGGCGCAGGGGAGTACGAGCAGTACTTC | TRBJ2-7 | many | . | TRBV11-2
CASSRTGHTEAFF | TGTGCCAGCAGCCGGACAGGACACACTGAAGCTTTCTTT | TRBJ1-1 | many | TRBD1 | TRBV13
CASGFGVEYEQYF | TGTGCTAGTGGTTTTGGGGTGGAGTACGAGCAGTACTTC | TRBJ2-7 | many | . | TRBV12-5
CSAQTDSFYEQYF | TGCAGTGCTCAGACGGACAGTTTCTACGAGCAGTACTTC | TRBJ2-7 | . | . | TRBV20-1
CASSYKLAAEQSF | TGTGCCAGCAGTTATAAACTAGCTGCCGAGCAGTCCTTC | TRBJ2-7 | . | . | TRBV12-3/TRBV12-4
CASSDGQKSSYNSPLHF | TGTGCCAGCAGTGACGGACAGAAGAGCTCCTATAATTCACCCCTCCACTTT | TRBJ1-6 | many | . | TRBV28
CASSTEQGNNSPLHF | TGTGCCAGCAGTACCGAACAGGGGAATAATTCACCCCTCCACTTT | TRBJ1-6 | many | TRBD1 | TRBV27
CATSRGGDRGYPGELFF | TGTGCCACCAGCAGAGGTGGAGACAGGGGATACCCCGGGGAGCTGTTTTTT | TRBJ2-2 | many | TRBD1 | TRBV15
CASSSGQGAREQYF | TGCGCCAGCAGCTCGGGACAGGGGGCGCGGGAGCAGTACTTC | TRBJ2-7 | . | TRBD1 | TRBV5-1
CASRKGQGIRSNQPQHF | TGTGCCAGCAGAAAGGGACAGGGGATTAGGAGCAATCAGCCCCAGCATTTT | TRBJ1-5 | few | TRBD1 | TRBV12-3/TRBV12-4
CASSIPRQGAKNIQCF | TGTGCCAGTAGTATACCTCGCCAGGGAGCCAAAAACATTCAGTGCTTC | TRBJ2-4 | few | . | TRBV19
CASIGGMAGELFF | TGTGCCAGCATCGGGGGAATGGCCGGGGAGCTGTTTTTT | TRBJ2-2 | many | . | TRBV7-9
CASSSMDGSYEQYF | TGCGCCAGCAGCTCGATGGACGGATCCTACGAGCAGTACTTC | TRBJ2-7 | many | . | TRBV5-1
CASSWGAHGYTF | TGTGCCAGCAGTTGGGGGGCGCACGGCTACACCTTC | TRBJ1-2 | many | . | TRBV27
CASSPITGGDETQYF | TGTGCCAGCAGCCCTATAACAGGGGGCGATGAGACCCAGTACTTC | TRBJ2-5 | many | TRBD1 | TRBV5-8
CASSLALGGTSGSYEQYF | TGTGCCAGCAGTTTAGCGCTGGGCGGGACTAGCGGGAGCTACGAGCAGTACTTC | TRBJ2-7 | . | TRBD2 | TRBV12-3/TRBV12-4
CASSFARQVGAEAFF | TGTGCCAGCAGTTTCGCCAGACAGGTTGGCGCTGAAGCTTTCTTT | TRBJ1-1 | few | . | TRBV12-3/TRBV12-4
CSARRRDRDYGYTF | TGCAGTGCGAGACGCCGGGACAGAGACTATGGCTACACCTTC | TRBJ1-2 | many | TRBD1 | TRBV20-1
CASSETSGKPYF | TGTGCCAGCAGCGAAACTAGCGGAAAACCGTACTTC | TRBJ2-7 | . | TRBD2 | TRBV3-1
CASSELKGEETQYF | TGTGCCAGCAGTGAATTAAAGGGAGAAGAGACCCAGTACTTC | TRBJ2-5 | . | . | TRBV25-1
CASTLRGGNGQPQHF | TGTGCCAGCACCCTTCGAGGGGGGAATGGGCAGCCCCAGCATTTT | TRBJ1-5 | . | . | TRBV12-3/TRBV12-4
CASSLAESGFPYQETQYF | TGTGCCAGCAGCTTAGCGGAATCTGGGTTCCCCTACCAAGAGACCCAGTACTTC | TRBJ2-5 | . | . | TRBV7-6